Sequencing of this T cell receptor (beta chain) was carried out in a study of vaccination and CD4 T cells after COVID-19. In the study overall: The post-vaccine samples came a median approximately 73 days after dose two (range 14 to 241).

Once obtained from cultured CD4+ T cells, the DNA was sequenced using the Oncomine TCR Beta short-read assay. TCRdb ran MiXCR on the PCR reads and lists one entry per CDR3 protein. This table holds some 1,600 distinct CDR3 sequences, about 80% found once. Treatment: approximately 9-day PBMC culture with coronavirus spike peptide pools or control peptides (ViraFEST assay). There are 13 residues in the CDR3. Trimming took off 5 bases at V and 1 base at J, with 11 bases between the two ends. Germline CDR1 reads DFQATT; CDR2 reads SNEGSKA (reference sequence). Points on this clonotype: The antigen is unknown.

The receptor was derived from a human donor who had recovered from COVID-19. The J gene is TRBJ1-1, the V gene TRBV20-1; D ambiguous. Sequenced here: CD4+ T cells from blood, cultured in vitro, sampled after SARS-CoV-2 vaccination. The DNA for the CDR3 is TGCAGTGCTCTAGGAGGGAAGAACACTGAAGCTTTCTTT. Amino acids: CSALGGKNTEAFF.